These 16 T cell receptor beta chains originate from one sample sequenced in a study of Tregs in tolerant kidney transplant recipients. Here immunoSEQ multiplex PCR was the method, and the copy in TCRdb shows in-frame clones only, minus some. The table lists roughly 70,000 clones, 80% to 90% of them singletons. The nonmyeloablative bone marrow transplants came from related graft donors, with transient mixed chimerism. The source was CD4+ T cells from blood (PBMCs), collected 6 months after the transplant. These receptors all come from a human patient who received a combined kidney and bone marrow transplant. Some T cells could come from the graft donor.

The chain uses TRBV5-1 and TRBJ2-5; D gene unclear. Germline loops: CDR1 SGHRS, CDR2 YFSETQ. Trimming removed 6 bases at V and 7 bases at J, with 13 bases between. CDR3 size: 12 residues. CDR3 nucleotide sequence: TGCGCCAGCAACCTCCCAAGAGGGACCCAGTACTTC. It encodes CASNLPRGTQYF.

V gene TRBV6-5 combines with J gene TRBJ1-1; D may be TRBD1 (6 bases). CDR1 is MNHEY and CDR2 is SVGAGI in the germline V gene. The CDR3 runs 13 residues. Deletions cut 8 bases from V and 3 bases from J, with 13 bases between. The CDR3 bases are TGTGCCAGCTCTTCAGGGGTTGACACTGAAGCTTTCTTT. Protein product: CASSSGVDTEAFF.

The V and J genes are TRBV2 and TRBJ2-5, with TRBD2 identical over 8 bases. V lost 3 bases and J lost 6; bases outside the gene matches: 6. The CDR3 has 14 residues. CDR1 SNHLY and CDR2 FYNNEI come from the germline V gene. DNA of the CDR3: TGTGCCAGCAGTGACACCGGGGGGGCAAAGACCCAGTACTTC. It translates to CASSDTGGAKTQYF.

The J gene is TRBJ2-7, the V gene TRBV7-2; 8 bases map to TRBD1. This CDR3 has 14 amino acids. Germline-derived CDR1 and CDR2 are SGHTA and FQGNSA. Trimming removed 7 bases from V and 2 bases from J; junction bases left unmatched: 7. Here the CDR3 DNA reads TGTGCCAGCACCGCGGGGACAGGTACCTACGAGCAGTACTTC. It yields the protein CASTAGTGTYEQYF.

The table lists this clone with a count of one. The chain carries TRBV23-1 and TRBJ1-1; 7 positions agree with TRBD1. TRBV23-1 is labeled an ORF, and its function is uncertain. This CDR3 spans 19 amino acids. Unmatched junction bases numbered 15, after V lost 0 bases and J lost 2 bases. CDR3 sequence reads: CASSQSHLNFGTVNTEAFF. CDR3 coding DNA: TGCGCCAGCAGTCAATCCCATCTTAATTTCGGGACAGTCAACACTGAAGCTTTCTTT.

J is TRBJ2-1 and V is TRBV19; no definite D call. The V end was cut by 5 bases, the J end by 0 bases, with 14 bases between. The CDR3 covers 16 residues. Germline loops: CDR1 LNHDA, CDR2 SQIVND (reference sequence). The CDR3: CASSPSHTSSYNEQFF. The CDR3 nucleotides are TGTGCCAGTAGTCCCTCGCACACCAGCTCCTACAATGAGCAGTTCTTC.

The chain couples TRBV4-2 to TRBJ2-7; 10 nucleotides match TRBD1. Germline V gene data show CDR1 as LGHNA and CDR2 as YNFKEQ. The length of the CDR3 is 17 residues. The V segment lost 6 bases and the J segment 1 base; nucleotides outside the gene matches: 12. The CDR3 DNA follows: TGTGCCAGCAGTCCCGACAGGGGGCCATCCCGATCCTACGAGCAGTACTTC. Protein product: CASSPDRGPSRSYEQYF.

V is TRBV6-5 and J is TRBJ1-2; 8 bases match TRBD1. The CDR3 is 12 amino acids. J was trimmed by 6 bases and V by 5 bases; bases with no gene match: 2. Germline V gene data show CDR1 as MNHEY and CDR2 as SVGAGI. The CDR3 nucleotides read TGTGCCAGCAGTCAGGGGGCGCATGGCTACACCTTC. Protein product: CASSQGAHGYTF.

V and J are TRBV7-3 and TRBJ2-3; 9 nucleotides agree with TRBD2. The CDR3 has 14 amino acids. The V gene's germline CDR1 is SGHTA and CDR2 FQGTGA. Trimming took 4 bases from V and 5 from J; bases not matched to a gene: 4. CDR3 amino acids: CASSSGLARDTQYF. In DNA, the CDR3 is TGTGCCAGCAGCTCCGGACTAGCGAGAGATACGCAGTATTTT.

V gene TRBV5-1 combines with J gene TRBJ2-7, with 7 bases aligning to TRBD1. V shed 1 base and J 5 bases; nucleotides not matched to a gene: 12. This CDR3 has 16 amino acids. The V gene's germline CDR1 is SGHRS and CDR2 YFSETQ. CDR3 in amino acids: CASSLRDDRATDEQYF. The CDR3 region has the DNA TGCGCCAGCAGCTTGCGTGATGACAGGGCAACGGACGAGCAGTACTTC. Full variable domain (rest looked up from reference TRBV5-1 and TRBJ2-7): KAGVTQTPRYLIKTRGQQVTLSCSPISGHRSVSWYQQTPGQGLQFLFEYFSETQRNKGNFPGRFSGRQFSNSRSEMNVSTLELGDSALYLCASSLRDDRATDEQYFGPGTRLTVT.

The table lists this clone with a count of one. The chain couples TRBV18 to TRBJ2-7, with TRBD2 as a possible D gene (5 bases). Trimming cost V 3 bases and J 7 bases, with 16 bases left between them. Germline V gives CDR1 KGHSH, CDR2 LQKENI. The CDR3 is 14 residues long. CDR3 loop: CASSPATLPGEQYF. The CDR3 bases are TGTGCCAGCTCACCGGCCACCTTACCGGGGGAGCAGTACTTC.

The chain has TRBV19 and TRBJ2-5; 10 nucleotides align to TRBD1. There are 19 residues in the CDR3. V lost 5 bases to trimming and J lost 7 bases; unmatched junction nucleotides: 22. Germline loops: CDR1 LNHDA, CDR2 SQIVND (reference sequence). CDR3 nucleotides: TGTGCCAGTAGTCTACATGGGAGACAGGGGGCGCGGATTTACGGGACCCAGTACTTC. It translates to CASSLHGRQGARIYGTQYF.

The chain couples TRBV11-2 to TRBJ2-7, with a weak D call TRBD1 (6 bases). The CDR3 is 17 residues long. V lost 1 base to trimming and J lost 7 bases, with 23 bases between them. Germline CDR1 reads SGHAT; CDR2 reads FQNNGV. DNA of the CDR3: TGTGCCAGCAGCTTAGTCCCAGTGATGGGGGCGCCTAAAGAGCAGTACTTC. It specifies CASSLVPVMGAPKEQYF.

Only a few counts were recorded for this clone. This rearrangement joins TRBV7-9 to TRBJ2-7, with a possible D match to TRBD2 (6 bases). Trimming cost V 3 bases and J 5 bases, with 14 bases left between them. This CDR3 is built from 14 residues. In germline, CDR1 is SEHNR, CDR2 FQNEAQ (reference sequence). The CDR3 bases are TGTGCCAGCAGCTTCGGGGGACCCCTGAACGAGCAGTACTTC. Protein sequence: CASSFGGPLNEQYF.

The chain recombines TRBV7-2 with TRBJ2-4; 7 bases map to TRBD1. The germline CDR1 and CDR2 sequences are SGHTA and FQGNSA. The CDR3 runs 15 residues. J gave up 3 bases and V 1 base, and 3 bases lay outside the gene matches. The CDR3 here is CASSLGQGVKNIQYF. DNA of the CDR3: TGTGCCAGCAGCTTAGGACAGGGTGTCAAAAACATTCAGTACTTC.

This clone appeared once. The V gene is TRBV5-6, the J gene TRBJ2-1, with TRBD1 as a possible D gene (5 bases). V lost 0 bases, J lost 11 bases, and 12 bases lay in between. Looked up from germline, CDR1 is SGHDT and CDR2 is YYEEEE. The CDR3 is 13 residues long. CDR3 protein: CASSLGVWGQQFF. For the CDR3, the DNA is TGTGCCAGCAGCTTGGGGGTGTGGGGCCAGCAGTTCTTC. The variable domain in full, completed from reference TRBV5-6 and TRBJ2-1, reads DAGVTQSPTHLIKTRGQQVTLRCSPKSGHDTVSWYQQALGQGPQFIFQYYEEEERQRGNFPDRFSGHQFPNYSSELNVNALLLGDSALYLCASSLGVWGQQFFGPGTRLTVL.